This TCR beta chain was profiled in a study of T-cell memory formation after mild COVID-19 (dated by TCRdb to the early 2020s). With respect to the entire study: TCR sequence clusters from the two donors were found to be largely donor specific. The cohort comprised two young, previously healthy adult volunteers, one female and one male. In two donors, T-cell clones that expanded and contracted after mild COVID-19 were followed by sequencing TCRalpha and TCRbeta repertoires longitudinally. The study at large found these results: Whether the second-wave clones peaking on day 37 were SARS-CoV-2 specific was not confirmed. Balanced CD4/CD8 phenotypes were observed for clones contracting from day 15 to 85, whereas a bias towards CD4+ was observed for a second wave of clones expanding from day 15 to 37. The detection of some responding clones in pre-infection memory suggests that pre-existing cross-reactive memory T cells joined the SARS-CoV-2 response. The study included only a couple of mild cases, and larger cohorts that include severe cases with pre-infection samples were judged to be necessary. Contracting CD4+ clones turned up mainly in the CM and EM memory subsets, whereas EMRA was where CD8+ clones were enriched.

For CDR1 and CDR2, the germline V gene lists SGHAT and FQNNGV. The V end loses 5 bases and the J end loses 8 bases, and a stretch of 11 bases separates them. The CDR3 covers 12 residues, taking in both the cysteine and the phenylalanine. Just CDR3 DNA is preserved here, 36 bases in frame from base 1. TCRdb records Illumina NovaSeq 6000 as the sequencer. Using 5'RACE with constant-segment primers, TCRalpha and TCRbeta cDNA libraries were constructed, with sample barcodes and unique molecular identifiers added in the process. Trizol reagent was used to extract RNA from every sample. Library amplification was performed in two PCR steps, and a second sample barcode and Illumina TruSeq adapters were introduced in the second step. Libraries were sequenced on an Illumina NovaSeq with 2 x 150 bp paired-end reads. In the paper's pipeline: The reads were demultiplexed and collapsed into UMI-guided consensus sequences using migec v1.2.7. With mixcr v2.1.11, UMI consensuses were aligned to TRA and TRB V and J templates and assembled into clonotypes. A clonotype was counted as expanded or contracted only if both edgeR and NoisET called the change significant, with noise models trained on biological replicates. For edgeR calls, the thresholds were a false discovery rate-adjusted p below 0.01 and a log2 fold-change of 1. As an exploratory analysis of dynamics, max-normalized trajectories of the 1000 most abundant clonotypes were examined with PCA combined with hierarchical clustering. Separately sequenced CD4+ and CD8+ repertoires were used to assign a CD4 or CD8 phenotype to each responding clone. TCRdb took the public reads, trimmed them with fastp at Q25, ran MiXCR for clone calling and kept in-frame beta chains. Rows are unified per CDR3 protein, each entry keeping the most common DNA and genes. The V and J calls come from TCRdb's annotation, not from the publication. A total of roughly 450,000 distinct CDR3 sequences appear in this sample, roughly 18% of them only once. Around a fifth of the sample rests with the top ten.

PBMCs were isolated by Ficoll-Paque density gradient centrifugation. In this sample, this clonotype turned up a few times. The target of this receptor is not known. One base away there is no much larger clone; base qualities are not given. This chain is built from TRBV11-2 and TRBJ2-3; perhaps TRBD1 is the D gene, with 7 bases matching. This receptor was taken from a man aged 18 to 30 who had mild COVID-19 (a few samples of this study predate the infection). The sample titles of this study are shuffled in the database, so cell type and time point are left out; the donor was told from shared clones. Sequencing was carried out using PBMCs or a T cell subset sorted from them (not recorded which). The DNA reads TGTGCCAGCAGCCAGGGGGGAGTTACGCAGTATTTT. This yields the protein CASSQGGVTQYF.